Listed below are T cell receptor beta chains from one sample, sequenced in a study of blood T cell repertoires in COVID-19. Profiling relied on immunoSEQ multiplex PCR, and the TCRdb table lists in-frame clones only, not all of them. The sample yields around 290,000 clones, around nine tenths seen once. Sequences were obtained from PBMCs or T cells enriched from blood (not recorded which). These receptors were collected from a woman under 40 who had recovered from COVID-19. Both conserved end residues are part of each CDR3. Each record gives: V gene, CDR3 protein.

V: TRBV7-6; CDR3: CASSRLAGGPGETQYF
V: TRBV3-1/TRBV3-2; CDR3: CASGRDTQYF
V: TRBV7-9; CDR3: CASSQDRGDDSPLHF
V: TRBV30; CDR3: CAWSAPQDSYGYTF
V: TRBV19; CDR3: CATTRTGGNEQYF
V: TRBV29-1; CDR3: CSVVDRGPGGELFF
V: TRBV19; CDR3: CASRLAGGGDTQYF
V: TRBV10-3; CDR3: CAISSPGLAVVRTDTQYF
V: TRBV19; CDR3: CASSIAGSTDTQYF
V: TRBV5-4; CDR3: CASSPGLAGDKYF
V: TRBV4-2; CDR3: CASSHQRDQETQYF
V: TRBV30; CDR3: CAWSVPIETEYEQYF
V: TRBV7-6; CDR3: CASSLRLAGGAETQYF
V: TRBV29-1; CDR3: CSVDQGQGSGETQYF
V: TRBV28; CDR3: CASSFPSGTGPTDTQYF
V: TRBV27; CDR3: CASARTGWGYGYTF
V: TRBV14; CDR3: CASSHRQGVQETQYF
V: TRBV28; CDR3: CASSAPLVSGRYEQYF
V: TRBV30; CDR3: CAWAQTGIPSNQPQHF
V: TRBV7-9; CDR3: CASSLVGTGREEEQYF
V: TRBV19; CDR3: CASSIQIGGYEQYF
V: TRBV14; CDR3: CASSQDKLAGLDEQFF
V: TRBV28; CDR3: CASNDRGSNQPQHF
V: TRBV9; CDR3: CASSAPSGTSGRTPLYNEQFF
V: TRBV5-1; CDR3: CASSQINRGPTYEQYF
V: TRBV20-1; CDR3: CSASRDRETGYTF
V: TRBV2; CDR3: CASSVSGGNTEAFF